A single sample gave rise to the 20 T cell receptor beta chains below, sequenced in a study of OX40 agonist ivuxolimab in advanced cancers. The repertoire was sequenced with immunoSEQ multiplex PCR; TCRdb's copy has only in-frame clones and lacks some. The table lists roughly 92,000 clones, roughly 90% of them singletons. Here the sequenced sample was CD4+ or CD8+ T cells sorted from blood, taken in a trial of the OX40 agonist ivuxolimab. These TCRs come from an adult with an advanced solid tumor such as melanoma, head and neck, liver or kidney cancer.

This chain connects TRBV10-3 to TRBJ1-4; unclear D gene. The ends were cut back, 8 bases at V and 5 bases at J, with 12 bases in the middle. CDR3 size: 13 residues. Germline values: CDR1 ENHRY, CDR2 SYGVKD. The CDR3 coding sequence is TGTGCCATCTCTCAGAGTCAAAATGAAAAACTGTTTTTT. This translates into CAISQSQNEKLFF.

V is TRBV10-3 and J is TRBJ1-1; no clear D gene. Trimming left V 2 bases short and J 0 bases short, with 13 bases between. From germline, CDR1 is ENHRY and CDR2 SYGVKD. CDR3 length: 16 amino acids. In DNA, the CDR3 is TGTGCCATCAGTGAGGAATTCCGGGCCTTGAACACTGAAGCTTTCTTT. Protein product: CAISEEFRALNTEAFF.

The J gene is TRBJ1-3, the V gene TRBV29-1; 8 positions match TRBD1. CDR3 size: 14 residues. V was pared by 5 bases and J by 7 bases, with 10 bases of the junction left unmatched. Looked up from germline, CDR1 is SQVTM and CDR2 is ANQGSEA. CDR3 in DNA: TGCAGCGTTTACGCCCCGGACAGGGATAACACCATATATTTT. Translated, it gives CSVYAPDRDNTIYF.

The gene calls are TRBV4-1 and TRBJ1-4; 7 positions match TRBD1. Germline V lookup: CDR1 MGHRA, CDR2 YSYEKL. CDR3 length: 17 residues. V dropped 2 bases and J dropped 4; count of bases not matched to a gene: 10. CDR3 loop: CASSQRNNRGLNEKLFF. The CDR3 DNA sequence: TGCGCCAGCAGCCAAAGGAACAACAGGGGACTTAATGAAAAACTGTTTTTT.

The chain combines TRBV5-5 with TRBJ2-7, with TRBD2 matching over 9 bases. CDR1 is SGHKS, CDR2 YYEKEE, per germline (reference sequence). The V and J ends lost 1 base and 4 bases, in that order; junction bases with no gene match: 3. There are 14 residues in the CDR3. The CDR3 here is CASSLLAGSYEQYF. CDR3 coding DNA: TGTGCCAGCAGCTTGCTAGCGGGGAGTTACGAGCAGTACTTC.

In its sample, this clone was seen a few times. CDR3 coding DNA: TGTGCCAGCAGCCAAGATTCGGCCTACGAGCAGTACTTC. Its translation: CASSQDSAYEQYF. The chain carries TRBV4-2 and TRBJ2-7; D unclear. This CDR3 comprises 13 residues. The germline V gene encodes CDR1 LGHNA and CDR2 YNFKEQ. With 0 bases removed from V and 2 bases from J, the gap between germline ends came to 5 bases.

The CDR3 DNA sequence: TGTGCCTTAACAGTACGGGGCACCGGGGAGCTGTTTTTT. It translates to CALTVRGTGELFF. The chain recombines TRBV30 with TRBJ2-2; a possible D gene is TRBD2 (5 bases). CDR3 length: 13 amino acids. The germline V gene has CDR1 GTSNPN and CDR2 SVGIG (reference sequence). The V gene lost 7 bases and the J gene lost 4 bases, with 13 bases spanning the gap.

This clone has only one observation. This chain joins TRBV4-3 and TRBJ1-6; the D gene is possibly TRBD1 (5 bases). Germline lookup yields CDR1 LGHNA and CDR2 YSLEER. The CDR3 has 19 amino acids. Trimming took off 1 base at V and 5 bases at J, with 21 bases between the two ends. CDR3 in amino acids: CASSQGPGLPSQNNSPLHF. The CDR3 DNA reads as TGCGCCAGCAGCCAAGGGCCGGGACTGCCCTCCCAGAATAATTCACCCCTCCACTTT.

The V call is TRBV5-5, the J call TRBJ2-7; TRBD1 matches at 7 bases. Germline CDR1 reads SGHKS; CDR2 reads YYEKEE (reference sequence). The trim removed 4 bases at V and 7 bases at J, leaving 14 bases unmatched. The length of the CDR3 is 15 residues. Here the CDR3 reads CASSPRDSRLGEQYF. Here the CDR3 DNA reads TGTGCCAGCAGCCCCCGGGACAGCCGACTGGGAGAGCAGTACTTC.

This rearrangement joins TRBV19 to TRBJ2-1; no clear D gene. The CDR3 totals 15 residues. V lost 5 bases and J lost 4, with 15 bases in between. The germline CDR1 and CDR2 sequences are LNHDA and SQIVND (reference sequence). The CDR3 bases are TGTGCCAGTAGTGTTGGTTCCTCCTTATACAATGAGCAGTTCTTC. As protein: CASSVGSSLYNEQFF.

The V gene is TRBV7-8, the J gene TRBJ2-7, with 7 nucleotides matching TRBD1. Germline V gene lookup returns CDR1 SGHVS and CDR2 FQNEAQ. The V and J ends lost 5 bases and 9 bases, in that order; junction bases with no gene match: 13. The length of the CDR3 is 14 residues. The CDR3 coding sequence is TGTGCCAGCAGCCGGAGTGCCGGGACAGAGGGGCAGTACTTC. As protein: CASSRSAGTEGQYF.

The chain couples TRBV4-3 to TRBJ2-7; D could derive from TRBD1 or TRBD2 (6 bases each). Per the germline V gene, CDR1 is LGHNA and CDR2 is YSLEER. The CDR3 has 14 amino acids. Trimming pared 1 base from V and 3 bases from J, leaving 10 bases between. CDR3 sequence reads: CASSQGGAGYEQYF. The DNA for the CDR3 is TGCGCCAGCAGCCAAGGGGGGGCCGGCTACGAGCAGTACTTC.

The rearrangement joins TRBV4-1 to TRBJ1-2; D unclear. This CDR3 spans 14 amino acids. Germline V gene sequence: CDR1 MGHRA, CDR2 YSYEKL. V dropped 0 bases and J dropped 8 bases, with 13 bases sitting between them. In nucleotides, the CDR3 is TGCGCCAGCAGCCAAGACGACGGGAGTGGGGGCTACACCTTC. Translation: CASSQDDGSGGYTF.

The V and J genes are TRBV28 and TRBJ2-7; TRBD2 aligns across 10 bases. CDR1 MDHEN and CDR2 SYDVKM come from the germline V gene. Unmatched junction bases numbered 2, after V lost 3 bases and J lost 3 bases. This CDR3 has 14 amino acids. CDR3 sequence (DNA): TGTGCCAGCAGTTTGTCTAGCGGGGGCTACGAGCAGTACTTC. Amino acid sequence: CASSLSSGGYEQYF.

The V and J genes are TRBV9 and TRBJ2-3; either TRBD1 or TRBD2 may supply D (5 bases each). Germline V gene sequence: CDR1 SGDLS, CDR2 YYNGEE. The CDR3 extends over 15 amino acids. Trimming cost V 0 bases and J 2 bases, with 10 bases left between them. The CDR3 loop is CASSVAGTLTDTQYF. CDR3 sequence (DNA): TGTGCCAGCAGCGTAGCGGGGACCCTCACAGATACGCAGTATTTT.

On this clone itself: Other DNA sequences in the same sample also yield this CDR3. This chain links TRBV10-2 with TRBJ2-7; the D is unclear. This CDR3 is 11 amino acids long. The germline V and J ends were trimmed by 4 bases and 3 bases, with 4 bases remaining between them. Germline CDR1 is WSHSY and CDR2 is SAAADI. The CDR3 protein is CASSGGYEQYF. DNA of the CDR3: TGCGCCAGCAGTGGGGGCTACGAGCAGTACTTC.

This clone was recorded once. This sequence joins TRBV7-9 and TRBJ2-5, with a weak D call TRBD2 (6 bases). There are 16 residues in the CDR3. Germline CDR1 and CDR2: SEHNR and FQNEAQ (reference sequence). V was clipped by 2 bases and J by 2 bases, with 15 bases between them. DNA of the CDR3: TGTGCCAGCAGCTTATCTAAGGAGGGGTTTCAAGAGACCCAGTACTTC. Its translation: CASSLSKEGFQETQYF.

This clone has a handful of counts. The chain uses TRBV10-3 and TRBJ1-2, with TRBD1 matching 7 bases. Germline V CDR1 and CDR2: ENHRY, SYGVKD. The ends lost 0 bases at V and 4 bases at J; junction bases unmatched: 5. CDR3 size: 15 residues. CDR3 in amino acids: CAISESGQTIYGYTF. CDR3 DNA: TGTGCCATCAGTGAGTCGGGACAGACTATCTATGGCTACACCTTC.

The chain links TRBV29-1 to TRBJ2-1; 9 bases map to TRBD2. The length of the CDR3 is 14 residues. CDR1 is SQVTM, CDR2 ANQGSEA, per germline. The ends lost 2 bases at V and 5 bases at J; junction bases unmatched: 4. CDR3 DNA: TGCAGCGTTGAAATGAGCGGGAGGAACAATGAGCAGTTCTTC. Amino acids: CSVEMSGRNNEQFF.

This sequence joins TRBV4-2 and TRBJ1-2, with TRBD1 identical over 8 bases. Per the germline V gene, CDR1 is LGHNA and CDR2 is YNFKEQ. V lost 6 bases to trimming and J lost 2 bases; unmatched junction nucleotides: 5. The CDR3 has 14 residues. The DNA for the CDR3 is TGTGCCAGCAGGATGGCAGGGGGCAACTATGGCTACACCTTC. Amino acid sequence: CASRMAGGNYGYTF.